This section outlines one T cell receptor (beta chain) sequence together with its context. The limits of the CDR3 on the DNA are not certain, so only TCRdb's listed CDR3 is given. The PBMCs had their origin in 10 ml of fresh peripheral blood. The data belong to a study of T cells in Graves' hyperthyroidism and ophthalmopathy. Study-level information: Peripheral blood was acquired at first diagnosis, ahead of any therapy whatsoever.

CDR1 is SGHVS and CDR2 is FNYEAQ in the germline V gene. Ends included, the CDR3 has 21 residues. Amplification of TCR beta CDR3 regions used RNA as the template. TCR CDR3 underwent first-round RT-PCR with the HTBI primer set. TCRdb fed the multiplex PCR reads into MiXCR, producing one record per CDR3 protein. The table includes tens of thousands of distinct CDR3 sequences, just under 50% detected once. The rearrangement joins TRBV7-6 to TRBJ1-4. The sequencing input was blood. This sequence was found in a woman aged 30 to 39 with Graves' ophthalmopathy. The chain's CDR3 is CASSFYICSARRGTTREKLFF.